The sequence of this TCR beta chain was determined in a study of cytomegalovirus exposure and HLA in healthy donors. Comment on this clone: Its target is not known.

PCR primers comprised 60 Vbeta and 13 Jbeta primers. Some clones are missing from TCRdb's copy, which holds only in-frame ones; the method was immunoSEQ multiplex PCR. The sample yields over 110,000 clones, more than 60% seen once. Whole-study results and caveats: Researchers reported from a later analysis that most CMV-associated TCR beta chains appeared HLA-restricted.

V shed 4 bases, J shed 2 bases, and the junction held 9 bases outside the gene matches. Germline loops: CDR1 KGHSH, CDR2 LQKENI. The CDR3 covers 16 residues. Input material: PBMCs. The chain recombines TRBV18 with TRBJ2-3; 7 bases are shared with TRBD2. This receptor was identified in a woman in her 50s in good health and CMV-seropositive. CDR3 in DNA: TGTGCCAGCTCACGACGGGGGGATTCGAACACAGATACGCAGTATTTT. Translated: CASSRRGDSNTDTQYF. The full variable domain, completed using reference TRBV18 and TRBJ2-3, is NAGVMQNPRHLVRRRGQEARLRCSPMKGHSHVYWYRQLPEEGLKFMVYLQKENIIDESGMPKERFSAEFPKEGPSILRIQQVVRGDSAAYFCASSRRGDSNTDTQYFGPGTRLTVL.